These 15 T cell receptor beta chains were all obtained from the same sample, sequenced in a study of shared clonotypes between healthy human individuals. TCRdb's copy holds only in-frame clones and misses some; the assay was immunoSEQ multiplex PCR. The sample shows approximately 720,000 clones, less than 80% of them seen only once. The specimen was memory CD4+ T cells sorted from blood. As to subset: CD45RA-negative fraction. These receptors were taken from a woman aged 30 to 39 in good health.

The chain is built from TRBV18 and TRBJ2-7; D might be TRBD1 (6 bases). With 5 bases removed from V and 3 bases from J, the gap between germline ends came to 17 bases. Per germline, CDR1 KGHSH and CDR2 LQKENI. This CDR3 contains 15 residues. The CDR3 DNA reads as TGTGCCAGCTCATCGGTACAGGGCCGAGACTACGAGCAGTACTTC. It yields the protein CASSSVQGRDYEQYF.

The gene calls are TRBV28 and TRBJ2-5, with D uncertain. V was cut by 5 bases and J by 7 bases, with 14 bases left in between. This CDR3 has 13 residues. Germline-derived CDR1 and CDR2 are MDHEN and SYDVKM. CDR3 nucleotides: TGTGCCAGCAGTGGCGCGGTTGTCGGGACCCAGTACTTC. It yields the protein CASSGAVVGTQYF.

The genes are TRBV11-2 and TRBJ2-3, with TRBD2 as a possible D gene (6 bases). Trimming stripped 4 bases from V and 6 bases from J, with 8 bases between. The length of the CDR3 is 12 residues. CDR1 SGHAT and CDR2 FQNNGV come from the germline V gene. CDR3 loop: CASSSEGDTQYF. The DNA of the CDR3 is TGTGCCAGCAGCTCGGAGGGGGATACGCAGTATTTT.

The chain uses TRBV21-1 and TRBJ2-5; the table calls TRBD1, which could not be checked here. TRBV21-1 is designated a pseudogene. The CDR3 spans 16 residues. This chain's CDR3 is CASSFSGTGRGETQYF. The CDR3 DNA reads TGTGCCAGCAGCTTTTCCGGGACAGGGAGGGGAGAGACCCAGTACTTC.

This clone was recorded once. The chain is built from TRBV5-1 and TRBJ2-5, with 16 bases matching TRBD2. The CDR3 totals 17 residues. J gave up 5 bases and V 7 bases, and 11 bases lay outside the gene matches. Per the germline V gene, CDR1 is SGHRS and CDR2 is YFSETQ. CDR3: CASLEGLAGGDFETQYF. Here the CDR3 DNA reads TGCGCCAGCTTGGAGGGACTAGCGGGAGGGGACTTTGAGACCCAGTACTTC.

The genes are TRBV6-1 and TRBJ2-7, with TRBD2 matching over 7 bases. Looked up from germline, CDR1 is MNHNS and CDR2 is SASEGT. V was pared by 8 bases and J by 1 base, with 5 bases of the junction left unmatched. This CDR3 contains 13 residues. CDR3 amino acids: CASHTSVSYEQYF. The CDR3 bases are TGTGCCAGCCATACTAGCGTGTCCTACGAGCAGTACTTC.

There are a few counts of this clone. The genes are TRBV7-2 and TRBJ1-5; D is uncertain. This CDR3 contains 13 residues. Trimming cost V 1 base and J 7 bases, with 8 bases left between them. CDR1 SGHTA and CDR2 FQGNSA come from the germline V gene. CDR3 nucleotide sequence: TGTGCCAGCAGCTTAGGGGGAACCCAGCCCCAGCATTTT. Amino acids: CASSLGGTQPQHF.

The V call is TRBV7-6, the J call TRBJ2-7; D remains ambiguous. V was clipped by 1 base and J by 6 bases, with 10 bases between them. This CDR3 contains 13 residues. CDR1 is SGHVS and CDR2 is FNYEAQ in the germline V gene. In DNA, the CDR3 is TGTGCCAGCAGCTTAGGGGAATACGGCGAGCAGTACTTC. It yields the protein CASSLGEYGEQYF.

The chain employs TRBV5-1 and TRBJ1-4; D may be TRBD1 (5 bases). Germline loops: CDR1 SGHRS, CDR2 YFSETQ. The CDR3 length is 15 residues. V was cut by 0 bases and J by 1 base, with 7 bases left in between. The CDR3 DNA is TGCGCCAGCAGCTTGGCTGGGGGAACTAATGAAAAACTGTTTTTT. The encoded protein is CASSLAGGTNEKLFF.

CDR3 amino acids: CASSSNMGGPETQYF. The DNA for the CDR3 is TGTGCCAGCAGTTCCAATATGGGGGGGCCTGAGACCCAGTACTTC. The V call is TRBV28, the J call TRBJ2-5; tentative D call: TRBD2 (7 bases). Between the trimmed V and J ends, which lost 4 bases and 5 bases, there was a span of 17 bases. This CDR3 spans 15 amino acids. Germline values: CDR1 MDHEN, CDR2 SYDVKM. The entire variable domain, with the rest obtained from reference TRBV28 and TRBJ2-5, is as follows: DVKVTQSSRYLVKRTGEKVFLECVQDMDHENMFWYRQDPGLGLRLIYFSYDVKMKEKGDIPEGYSVSREKKERFSLILESASTNQTSMYLCASSSNMGGPETQYFGPGTRLLVL.

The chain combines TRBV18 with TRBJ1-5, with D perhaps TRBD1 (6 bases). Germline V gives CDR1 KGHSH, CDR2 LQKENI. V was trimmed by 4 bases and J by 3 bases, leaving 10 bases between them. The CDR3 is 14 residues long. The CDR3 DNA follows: TGTGCCAGCTCACTTAGACAGGACAATCAGCCCCAGCATTTT. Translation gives CASSLRQDNQPQHF.

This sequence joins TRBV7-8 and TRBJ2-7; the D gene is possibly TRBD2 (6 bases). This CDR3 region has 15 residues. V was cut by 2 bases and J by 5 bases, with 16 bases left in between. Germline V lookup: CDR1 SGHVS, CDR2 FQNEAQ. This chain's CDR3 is CASSLNSGGEHEQYF. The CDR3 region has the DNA TGTGCCAGCAGCTTAAATAGCGGAGGGGAACACGAGCAGTACTTC.

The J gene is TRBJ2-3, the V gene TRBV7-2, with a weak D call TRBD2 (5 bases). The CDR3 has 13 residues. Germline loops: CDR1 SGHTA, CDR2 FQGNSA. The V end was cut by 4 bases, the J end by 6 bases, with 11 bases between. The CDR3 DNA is TGTGCCAGCAGCTATGGACGGAGGGATACGCAGTATTTT. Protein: CASSYGRRDTQYF.

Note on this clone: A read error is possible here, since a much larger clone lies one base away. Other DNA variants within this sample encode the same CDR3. Written as DNA, the CDR3 is TGTGCCAGCAGCTTAGCAGATACGCAGTATTTT. Translating gives CASSLADTQYF. The gene calls are TRBV11-1 and TRBJ2-3, with D hard to call. This CDR3 is built from 11 residues. From germline, CDR1 is SGHAT and CDR2 FQDESV (reference sequence). Trimming removed 0 bases at V and 5 bases at J, with 0 bases between. The full variable domain, rest sourced from reference TRBV11-1 and TRBJ2-3, is EAEVAQSPRYKITEKSQAVAFWCDPISGHATLYWYRQILGQGPELLVQFQDESVVDDSQLPKDRFSAERLKGVDSTLKIQPAELGDSAMYLCASSLADTQYFGPGTRLTVL.

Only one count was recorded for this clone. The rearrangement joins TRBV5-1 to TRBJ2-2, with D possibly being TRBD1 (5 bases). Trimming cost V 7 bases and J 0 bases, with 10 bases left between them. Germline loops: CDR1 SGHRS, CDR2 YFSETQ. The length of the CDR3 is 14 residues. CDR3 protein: CASFRDSNTGELFF. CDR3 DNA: TGCGCCAGCTTCAGGGATTCGAACACCGGGGAGCTGTTTTTT.